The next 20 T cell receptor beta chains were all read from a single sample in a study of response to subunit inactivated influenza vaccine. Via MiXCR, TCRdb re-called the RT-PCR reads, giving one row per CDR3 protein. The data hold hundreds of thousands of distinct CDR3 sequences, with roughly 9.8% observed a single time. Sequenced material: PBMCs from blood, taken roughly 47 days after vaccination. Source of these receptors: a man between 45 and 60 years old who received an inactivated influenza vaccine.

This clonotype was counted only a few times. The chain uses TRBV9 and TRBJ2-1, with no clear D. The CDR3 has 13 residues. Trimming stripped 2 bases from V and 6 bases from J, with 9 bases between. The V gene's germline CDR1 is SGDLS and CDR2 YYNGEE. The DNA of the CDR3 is TGTGCCAGCAGCGTGGGTTTTTCCAATGAGCAGTTCTTC. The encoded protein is CASSVGFSNEQFF.

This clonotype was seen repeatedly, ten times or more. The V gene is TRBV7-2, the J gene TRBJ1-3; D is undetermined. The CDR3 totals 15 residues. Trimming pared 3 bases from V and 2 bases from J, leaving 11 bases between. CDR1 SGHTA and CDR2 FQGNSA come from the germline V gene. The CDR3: CASSFAGSTGNTIYF. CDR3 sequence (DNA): TGTGCCAGCAGCTTCGCGGGGTCAACTGGAAACACCATATATTTT. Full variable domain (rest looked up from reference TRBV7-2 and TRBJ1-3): GAGVSQSPSNKVTEKGKDVELRCDPISGHTALYWYRQSLGQGLEFLIYFQGNSAPDKSGLPSDRFSAERTGGSVSTLTIQRTQQEDSAVYLCASSFAGSTGNTIYFGEGSWLTVV.

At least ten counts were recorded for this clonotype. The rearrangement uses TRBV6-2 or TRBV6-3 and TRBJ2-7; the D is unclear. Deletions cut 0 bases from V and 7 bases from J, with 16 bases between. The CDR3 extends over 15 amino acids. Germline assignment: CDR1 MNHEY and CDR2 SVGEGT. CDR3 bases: TGTGCCAGCAGTTACTCTGTACACCCAGGTGGAGAGCAGTACTTC. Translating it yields CASSYSVHPGGEQYF.

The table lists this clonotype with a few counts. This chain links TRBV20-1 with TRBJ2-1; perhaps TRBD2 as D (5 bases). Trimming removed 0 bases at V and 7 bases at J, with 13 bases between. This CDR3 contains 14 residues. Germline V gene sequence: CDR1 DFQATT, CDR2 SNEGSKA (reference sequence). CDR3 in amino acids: CSARDHEGPNEQFF. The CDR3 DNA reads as TGCAGTGCTAGAGATCACGAGGGTCCGAATGAGCAGTTCTTC.

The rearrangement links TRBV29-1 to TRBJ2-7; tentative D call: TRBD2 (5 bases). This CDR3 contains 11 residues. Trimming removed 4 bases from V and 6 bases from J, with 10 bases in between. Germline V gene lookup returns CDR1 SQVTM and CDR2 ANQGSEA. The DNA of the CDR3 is TGCAGCGTTGGCGGGTCAAGCGAGCAGTACTTC. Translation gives CSVGGSSEQYF.

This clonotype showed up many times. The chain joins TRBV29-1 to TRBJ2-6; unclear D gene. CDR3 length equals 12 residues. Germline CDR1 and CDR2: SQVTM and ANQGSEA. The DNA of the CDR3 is TGCGGCTGTGACTCTGGGGCCAACGTCCTGACTTTC. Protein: CGCDSGANVLTF.

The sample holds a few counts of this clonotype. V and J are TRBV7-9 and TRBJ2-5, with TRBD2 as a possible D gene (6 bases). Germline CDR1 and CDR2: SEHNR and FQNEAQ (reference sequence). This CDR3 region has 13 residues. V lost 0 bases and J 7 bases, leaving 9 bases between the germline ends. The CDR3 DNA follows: TGTGCCAGCAGCTTAGCGTACGGGGGGACCCAGTACTTC. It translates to CASSLAYGGTQYF.

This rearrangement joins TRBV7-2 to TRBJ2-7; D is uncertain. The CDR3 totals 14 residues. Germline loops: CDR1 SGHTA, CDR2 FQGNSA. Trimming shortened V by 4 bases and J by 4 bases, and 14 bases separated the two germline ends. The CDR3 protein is CASSSVAVEYEQYF. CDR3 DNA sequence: TGTGCCAGCAGCTCGGTTGCCGTGGAATACGAGCAGTACTTC.

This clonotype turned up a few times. The CDR3, as DNA: TGTGCCAGCAGTGTGGACAGCCCAGAAGCTTTCTTT. This sequence encodes CASSVDSPEAFF. The chain has TRBV2 and TRBJ1-1, with D tentatively TRBD1 (6 bases). Germline V gene data show CDR1 as SNHLY and CDR2 as FYNNEI. With 4 bases removed from V and 8 bases from J, the gap between germline ends came to 11 bases. The length of the CDR3 is 12 residues.

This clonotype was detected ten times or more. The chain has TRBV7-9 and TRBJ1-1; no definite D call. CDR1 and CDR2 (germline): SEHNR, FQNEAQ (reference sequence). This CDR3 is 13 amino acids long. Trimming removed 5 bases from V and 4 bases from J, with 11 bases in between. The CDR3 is CASSPYGGTEAFF. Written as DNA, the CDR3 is TGTGCCAGCAGCCCGTACGGTGGCACTGAAGCTTTCTTT.

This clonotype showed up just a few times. The CDR3 reads CASSIGISTDTQYF. In DNA form, the CDR3 reads TGTGCCAGTAGTATAGGTATCAGCACAGATACGCAGTATTTT. This sequence joins TRBV19 and TRBJ2-3; D call uncertain. With 1 base removed from V and 0 bases from J, the gap between germline ends came to 5 bases. The length of the CDR3 is 14 residues. CDR1 LNHDA and CDR2 SQIVND come from the germline V gene (reference sequence).

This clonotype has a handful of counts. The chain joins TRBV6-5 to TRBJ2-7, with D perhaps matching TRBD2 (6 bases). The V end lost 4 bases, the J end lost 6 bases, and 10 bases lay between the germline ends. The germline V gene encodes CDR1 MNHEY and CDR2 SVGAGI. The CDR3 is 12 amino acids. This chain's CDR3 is CASSFGGSEQYF. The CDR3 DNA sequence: TGTGCCAGCAGTTTTGGAGGGTCCGAGCAGTACTTC.

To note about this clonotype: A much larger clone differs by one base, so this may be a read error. The CDR3 coding sequence is TGTGCCATCAGCTTAGCGGCTAGCGGGAGTGGAGCAGATACGCAGTATTTT. The encoded protein is CAISLAASGSGADTQYF. The chain is built from TRBV7-2 and TRBJ2-3; 10 bases align to TRBD2. Per germline, CDR1 SGHTA and CDR2 FQGNSA. This CDR3 is built from 17 residues.

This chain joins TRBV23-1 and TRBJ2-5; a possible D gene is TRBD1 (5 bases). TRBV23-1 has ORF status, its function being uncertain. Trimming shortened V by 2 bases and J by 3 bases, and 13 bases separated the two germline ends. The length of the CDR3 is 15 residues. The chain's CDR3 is CASSQKTDKKETQYF. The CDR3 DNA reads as TGCGCCAGCAGTCAAAAGACAGATAAAAAAGAGACCCAGTACTTC.

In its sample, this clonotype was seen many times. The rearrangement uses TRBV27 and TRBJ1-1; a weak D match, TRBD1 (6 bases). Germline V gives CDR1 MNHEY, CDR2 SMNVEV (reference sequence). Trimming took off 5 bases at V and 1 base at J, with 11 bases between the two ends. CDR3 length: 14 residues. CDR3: CASSPWGANTEAFF. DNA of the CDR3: TGTGCCAGCAGTCCTTGGGGGGCGAACACTGAAGCTTTCTTT.

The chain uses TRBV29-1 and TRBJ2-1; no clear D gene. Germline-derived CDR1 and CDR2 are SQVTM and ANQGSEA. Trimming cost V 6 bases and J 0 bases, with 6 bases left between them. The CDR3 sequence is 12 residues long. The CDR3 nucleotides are TGCAGCGTAGACACCTCCTACAATGAGCAGTTCTTC. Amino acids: CSVDTSYNEQFF.

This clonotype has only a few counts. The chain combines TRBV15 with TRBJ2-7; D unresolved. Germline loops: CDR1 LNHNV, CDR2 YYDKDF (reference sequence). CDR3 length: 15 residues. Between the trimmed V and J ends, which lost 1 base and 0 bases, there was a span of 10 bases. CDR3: CATSRAGGSSYEQYF. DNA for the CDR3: TGTGCCACCAGCAGAGCGGGCGGAAGCTCCTACGAGCAGTACTTC.

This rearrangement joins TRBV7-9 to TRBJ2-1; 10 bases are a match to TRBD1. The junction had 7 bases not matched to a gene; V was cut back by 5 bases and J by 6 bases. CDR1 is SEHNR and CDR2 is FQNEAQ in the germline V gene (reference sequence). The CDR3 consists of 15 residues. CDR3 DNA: TGTGCCAGCAGCACTGGATGGACAGGGGGCAATGAGCAGTTCTTC. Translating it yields CASSTGWTGGNEQFF.

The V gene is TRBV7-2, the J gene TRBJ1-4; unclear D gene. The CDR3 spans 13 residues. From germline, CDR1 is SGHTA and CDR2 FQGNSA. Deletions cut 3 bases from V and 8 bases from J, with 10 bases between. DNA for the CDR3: TGTGCCAGCAGCTTGAGGTTTGAGGAAAAACTGTTTTTT. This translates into CASSLRFEEKLFF.

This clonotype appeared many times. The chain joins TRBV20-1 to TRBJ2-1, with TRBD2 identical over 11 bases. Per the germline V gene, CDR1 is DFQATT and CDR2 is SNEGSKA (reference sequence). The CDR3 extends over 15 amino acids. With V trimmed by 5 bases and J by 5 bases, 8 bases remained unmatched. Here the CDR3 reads CSAPLAGGIHNEQFF. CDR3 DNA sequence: TGCAGTGCTCCTTTAGCGGGGGGGATCCACAATGAGCAGTTCTTC.